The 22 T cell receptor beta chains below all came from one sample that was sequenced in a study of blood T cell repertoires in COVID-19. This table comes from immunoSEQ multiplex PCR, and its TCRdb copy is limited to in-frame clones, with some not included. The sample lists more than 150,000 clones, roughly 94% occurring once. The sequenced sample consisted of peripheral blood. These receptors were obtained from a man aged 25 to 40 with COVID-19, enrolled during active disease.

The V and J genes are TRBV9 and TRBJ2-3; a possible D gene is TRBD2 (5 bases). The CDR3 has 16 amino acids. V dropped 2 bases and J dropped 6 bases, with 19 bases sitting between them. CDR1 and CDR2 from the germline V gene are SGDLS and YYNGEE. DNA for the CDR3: TGTGCCAGCAGCGTCGAGTGGGGTAGCGTGCCCGATACGCAGTATTTT. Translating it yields CASSVEWGSVPDTQYF. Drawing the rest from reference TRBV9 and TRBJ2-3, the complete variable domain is DSGVTQTPKHLITATGQRVTLRCSPRSGDLSVYWYQQSLDQGLQFLIQYYNGEERAKGNILERFSAQQFPDLHSELNLSSLELGDSALYFCASSVEWGSVPDTQYFGPGTRLTVL.

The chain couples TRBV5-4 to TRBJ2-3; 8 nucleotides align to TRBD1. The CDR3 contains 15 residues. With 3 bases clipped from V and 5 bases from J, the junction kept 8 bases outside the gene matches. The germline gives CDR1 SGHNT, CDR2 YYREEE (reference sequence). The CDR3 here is CASSSSGQGRDTQYF. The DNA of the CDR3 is TGTGCCAGCAGCTCCTCTGGACAGGGTAGAGATACGCAGTATTTT.

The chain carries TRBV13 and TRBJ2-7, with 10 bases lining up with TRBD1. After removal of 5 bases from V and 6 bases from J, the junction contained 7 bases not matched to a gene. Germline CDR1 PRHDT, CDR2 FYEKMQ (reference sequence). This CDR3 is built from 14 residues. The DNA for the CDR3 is TGTGCCAGCAGCCTCGGGACAGGGGAAGGCGAGCAGTACTTC. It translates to CASSLGTGEGEQYF.

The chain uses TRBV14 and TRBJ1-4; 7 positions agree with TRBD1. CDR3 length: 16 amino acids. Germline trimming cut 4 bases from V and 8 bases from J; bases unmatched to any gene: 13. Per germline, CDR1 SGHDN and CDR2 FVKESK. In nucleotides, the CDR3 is TGTGCCAGCAGCCCCTTGCCGGACAGGTGGGTCGAAAAACTGTTTTTT. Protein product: CASSPLPDRWVEKLFF.

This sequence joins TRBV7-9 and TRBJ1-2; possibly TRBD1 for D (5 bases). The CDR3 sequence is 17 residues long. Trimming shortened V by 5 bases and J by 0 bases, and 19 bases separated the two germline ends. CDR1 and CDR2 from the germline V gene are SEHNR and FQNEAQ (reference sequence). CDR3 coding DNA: TGTGCCAGCAGCCAACTTACCAGCAGACAGACTAACTATGGCTACACCTTC. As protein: CASSQLTSRQTNYGYTF.

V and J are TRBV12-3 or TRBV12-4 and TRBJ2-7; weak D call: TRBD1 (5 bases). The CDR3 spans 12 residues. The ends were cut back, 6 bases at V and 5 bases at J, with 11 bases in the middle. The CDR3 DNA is TGTGCCAGCAGCCGGACACGCCACGAGCAGTACTTC. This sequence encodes CASSRTRHEQYF.

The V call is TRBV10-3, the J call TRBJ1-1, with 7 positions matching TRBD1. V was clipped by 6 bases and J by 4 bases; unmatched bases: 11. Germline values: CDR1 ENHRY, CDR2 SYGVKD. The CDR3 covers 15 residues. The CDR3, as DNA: TGTGCCATCAGGGGGGCGACAGGGCAGGGCACTGAAGCTTTCTTT. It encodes CAIRGATGQGTEAFF.

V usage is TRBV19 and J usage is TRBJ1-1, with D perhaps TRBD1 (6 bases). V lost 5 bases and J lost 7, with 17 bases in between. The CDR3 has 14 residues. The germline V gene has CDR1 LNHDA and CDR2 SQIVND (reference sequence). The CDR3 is CASSSGTTNGEAFF. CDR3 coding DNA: TGTGCCAGTAGTTCCGGGACAACAAACGGTGAAGCTTTCTTT.

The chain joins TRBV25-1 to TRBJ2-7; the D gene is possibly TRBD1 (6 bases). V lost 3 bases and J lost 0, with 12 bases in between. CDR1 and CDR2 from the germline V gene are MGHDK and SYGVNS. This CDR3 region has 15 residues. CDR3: CASSEGHGSSYEQYF. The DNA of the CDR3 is TGTGCCAGCAGTGAGGGACACGGAAGCTCCTACGAGCAGTACTTC.

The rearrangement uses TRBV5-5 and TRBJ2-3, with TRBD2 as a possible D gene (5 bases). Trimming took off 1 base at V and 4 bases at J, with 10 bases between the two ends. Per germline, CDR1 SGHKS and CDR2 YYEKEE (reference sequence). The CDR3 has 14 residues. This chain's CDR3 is CASSLILASDTQYF. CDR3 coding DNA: TGTGCCAGCAGCTTGATCCTAGCTTCAGATACGCAGTATTTT.

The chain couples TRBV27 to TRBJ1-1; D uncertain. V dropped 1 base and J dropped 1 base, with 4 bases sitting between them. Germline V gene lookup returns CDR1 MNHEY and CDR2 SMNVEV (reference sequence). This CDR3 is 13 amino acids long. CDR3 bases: TGTGCCAGCAGTTTATGGGCGAACACTGAAGCTTTCTTT. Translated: CASSLWANTEAFF.

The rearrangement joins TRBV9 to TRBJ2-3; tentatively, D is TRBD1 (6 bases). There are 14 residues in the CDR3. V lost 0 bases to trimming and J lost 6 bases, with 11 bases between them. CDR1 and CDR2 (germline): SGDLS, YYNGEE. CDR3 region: CASSVAGAVDTQYF. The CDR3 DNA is TGTGCCAGCAGCGTAGCAGGGGCGGTCGATACGCAGTATTTT.

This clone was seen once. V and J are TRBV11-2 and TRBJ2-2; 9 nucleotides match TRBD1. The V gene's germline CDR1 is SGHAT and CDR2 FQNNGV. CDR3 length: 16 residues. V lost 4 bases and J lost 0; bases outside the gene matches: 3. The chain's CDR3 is CASSSTGGPNTGELFF. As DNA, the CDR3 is TGTGCCAGCAGCTCCACAGGGGGCCCGAACACCGGGGAGCTGTTTTTT.

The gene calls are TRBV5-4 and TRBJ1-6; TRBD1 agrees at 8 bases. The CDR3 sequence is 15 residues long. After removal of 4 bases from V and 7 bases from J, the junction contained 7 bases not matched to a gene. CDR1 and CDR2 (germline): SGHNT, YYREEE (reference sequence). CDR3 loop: CASSLRTGSNSPLHF. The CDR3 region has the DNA TGTGCCAGCAGCCTGCGGACAGGGAGCAATTCACCCCTCCACTTT.

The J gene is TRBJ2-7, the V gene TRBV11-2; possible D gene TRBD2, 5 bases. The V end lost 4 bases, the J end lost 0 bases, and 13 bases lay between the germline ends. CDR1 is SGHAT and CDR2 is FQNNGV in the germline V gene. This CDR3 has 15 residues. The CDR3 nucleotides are TGTGCCAGCAGCTCCCACCGGACTCCCTCCTACGAGCAGTACTTC. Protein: CASSSHRTPSYEQYF.

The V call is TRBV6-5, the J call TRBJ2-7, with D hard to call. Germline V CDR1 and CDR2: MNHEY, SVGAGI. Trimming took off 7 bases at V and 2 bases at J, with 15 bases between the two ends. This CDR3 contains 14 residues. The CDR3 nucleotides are TGTGCCAGCACGCCACGCGGCCCTCCCTACGAGCAGTACTTC. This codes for CASTPRGPPYEQYF.

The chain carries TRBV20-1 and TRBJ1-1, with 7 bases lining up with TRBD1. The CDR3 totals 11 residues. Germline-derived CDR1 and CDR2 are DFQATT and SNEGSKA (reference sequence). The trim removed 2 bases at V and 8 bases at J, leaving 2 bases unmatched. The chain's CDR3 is CSARRDSEAFF. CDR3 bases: TGCAGTGCTAGAAGGGACAGCGAAGCTTTCTTT.

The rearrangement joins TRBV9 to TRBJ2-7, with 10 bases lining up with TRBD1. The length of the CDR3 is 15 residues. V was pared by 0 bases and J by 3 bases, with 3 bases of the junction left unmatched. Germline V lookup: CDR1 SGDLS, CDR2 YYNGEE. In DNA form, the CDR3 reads TGTGCCAGCAGCGTAGGGGGACAGGGGTTCTACGAGCAGTACTTC. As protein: CASSVGGQGFYEQYF.

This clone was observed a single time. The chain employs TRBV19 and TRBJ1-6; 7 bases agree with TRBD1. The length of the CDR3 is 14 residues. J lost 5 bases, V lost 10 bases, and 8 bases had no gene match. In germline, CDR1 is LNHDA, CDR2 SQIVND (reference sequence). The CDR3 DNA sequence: TGTGCCACTCAACCGGGACAGAATAATTCACCCCTCCACTTT. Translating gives CATQPGQNNSPLHF. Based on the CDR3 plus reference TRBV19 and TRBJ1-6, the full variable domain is DGGITQSPKYLFRKEGQNVTLSCEQNLNHDAMYWYRQDPGQGLRLIYYSQIVNDFQKGDIAEGYSVSREKKESFPLTVTSAQKNPTAFYLCATQPGQNNSPLHFGNGTRLTVT.

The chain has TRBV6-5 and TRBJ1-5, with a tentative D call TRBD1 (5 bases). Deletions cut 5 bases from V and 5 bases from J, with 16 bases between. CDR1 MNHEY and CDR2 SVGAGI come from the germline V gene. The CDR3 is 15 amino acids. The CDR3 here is CASSLDSRLDQPQHF. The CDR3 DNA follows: TGTGCCAGCAGTCTTGACAGCCGCTTAGATCAGCCCCAGCATTTT.

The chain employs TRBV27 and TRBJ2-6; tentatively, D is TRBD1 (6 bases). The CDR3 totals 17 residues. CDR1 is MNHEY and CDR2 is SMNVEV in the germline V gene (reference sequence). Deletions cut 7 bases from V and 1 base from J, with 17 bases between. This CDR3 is CASTTVRRGSGANVLTF. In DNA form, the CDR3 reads TGTGCCAGCACGACCGTACGTAGGGGGTCTGGGGCCAACGTCCTGACTTTC.

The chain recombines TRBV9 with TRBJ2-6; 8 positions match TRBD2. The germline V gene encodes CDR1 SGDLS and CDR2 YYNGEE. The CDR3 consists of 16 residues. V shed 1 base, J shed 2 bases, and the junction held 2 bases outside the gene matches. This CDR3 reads CASSVTGGTGANVLTF. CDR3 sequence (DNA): TGTGCCAGCAGCGTAACGGGAGGGACTGGGGCCAACGTCCTGACTTTC.